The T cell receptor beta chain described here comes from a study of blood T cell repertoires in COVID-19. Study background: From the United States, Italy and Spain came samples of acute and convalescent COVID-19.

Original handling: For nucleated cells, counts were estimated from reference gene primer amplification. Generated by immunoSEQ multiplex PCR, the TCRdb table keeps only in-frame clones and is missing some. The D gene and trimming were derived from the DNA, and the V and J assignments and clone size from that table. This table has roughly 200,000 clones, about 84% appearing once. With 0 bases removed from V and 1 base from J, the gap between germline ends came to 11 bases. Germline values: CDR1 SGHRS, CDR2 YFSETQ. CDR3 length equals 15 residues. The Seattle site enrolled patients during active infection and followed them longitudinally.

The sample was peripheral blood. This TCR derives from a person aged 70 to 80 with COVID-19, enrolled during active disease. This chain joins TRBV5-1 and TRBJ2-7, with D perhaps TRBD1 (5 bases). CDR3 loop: CASSLGGEISYEQYF. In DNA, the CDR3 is TGCGCCAGCAGCTTGGGGGGCGAGATTTCCTACGAGCAGTACTTC.